The rows below give T cell receptor beta chains drawn from one sample of a study of T cells in pancreatic ductal adenocarcinoma. The protocol was immunoSEQ multiplex PCR, while the TCRdb copy is restricted to in-frame clones and leaves out a portion. Among over 100,000 clones listed, about 95% were seen once. The sample consisted of PBMCs. The receptors shown here come from a human donor with pancreatic ductal adenocarcinoma. Both conserved end residues are part of each CDR3. D genes are given only for firm matches. Not every row has a clone size; where given, it reads once, few, many or a size class.

d_call,j_call,clone_size,v_call,cdr3_aa,cdr3_nt
TRBD2,TRBJ2-3,-,TRBV5-6,CASRVAGVIPDTQYF,TGTGCCAGCAGGGTAGCGGGAGTTATCCCAGATACGCAGTATTTT
-,TRBJ2-2,once,TRBV6-5,CASTLQGGNTGELFF,TGTGCCAGCACCCTCCAGGGGGGAAACACCGGGGAGCTGTTTTTT
TRBD2,TRBJ2-2,-,TRBV19,CASSIEREVGELFF,TGTGCCAGTAGTATAGAGCGGGAGGTCGGGGAGCTGTTTTTT
TRBD1,TRBJ1-3,-,TRBV7-9,CASSGDRGSGNTIYF,TGTGCCAGCAGCGGAGACAGGGGATCTGGAAACACCATATATTTT
-,TRBJ1-1,once,TRBV27,CASSAPDMNTEAFF,TGTGCCAGCAGTGCGCCGGACATGAACACTGAAGCTTTCTTT
-,TRBJ1-4,-,TRBV10-1,CASSDGRAGTNEKLFF,TGCGCCAGCAGTGATGGGCGGGCAGGAACTAATGAAAAACTGTTTTTT
TRBD1,TRBJ2-2,-,TRBV19,CASSADRVGTGELFF,TGTGCCAGTAGTGCGGACAGGGTGGGAACCGGGGAGCTGTTTTTT
-,TRBJ1-5,few,TRBV30,CAFNLNNQPQHF,TGTGCCTTTAACCTAAACAATCAGCCCCAGCATTTT
TRBD1,TRBJ2-7,-,TRBV4-1,CASSQSWTGTSYEQYF,TGCGCCAGCAGCCAATCTTGGACAGGGACCTCCTACGAGCAGTACTTC
-,TRBJ2-7,once,TRBV2,CASRQGGAREQYF,TGTGCCAGCAGACAGGGGGGGGCCAGGGAGCAGTACTTC
TRBD1,TRBJ2-7,once,TRBV6-6,CASSRETGGLQQYF,TGTGCCAGCAGTAGGGAGACAGGGGGTCTGCAGCAGTACTTC
TRBD1,TRBJ2-5,-,TRBV7-7,CASSATGGQETQYF,TGTGCTAGCAGCGCGACAGGGGGCCAAGAGACCCAGTACTTC
-,TRBJ2-2,-,TRBV30,CAWSGYRVFASNPTGELFF,TGTGCCTGGAGTGGGTACAGGGTATTCGCAAGTAATCCCACCGGGGAGCTGTTTTTT
TRBD1,TRBJ1-3,-,TRBV9,CASSPSSGGSGNTIYF,TGTGCCAGCAGCCCATCTTCAGGGGGCTCTGGAAACACCATATATTTT
-,TRBJ2-7,-,TRBV5-5,CASSLEGDTAYEQYF,TGTGCCAGCAGCTTGGAGGGAGACACAGCCTACGAGCAGTACTTC
-,TRBJ2-5,-,TRBV5-1,CASSLVQETQYF,TGCGCCAGCAGCTTGGTACAGGAGACCCAGTACTTC
-,TRBJ2-5,-,TRBV10-3,CAISESVSGETQYF,TGTGCCATCAGTGAGTCCGTCTCGGGGGAGACCCAGTACTTC
TRBD2,TRBJ2-3,-,TRBV5-1,CASSWGLAGADTQYF,TGCGCCAGCAGCTGGGGACTAGCGGGAGCAGATACGCAGTATTTT
TRBD1,TRBJ2-7,-,TRBV4-2,CASSPRQGLGYEQYF,TGTGCCAGCAGCCCCAGACAGGGTTTAGGCTACGAGCAGTACTTC
-,TRBJ1-1,-,TRBV10-3,CAIGQNTEAFF,TGTGCCATCGGGCAGAACACTGAAGCTTTCTTT
TRBD2,TRBJ2-2,-,TRBV10-3,CATKQGGSVDTGELFF,TGTGCCACTAAGCAGGGCGGGAGTGTGGACACCGGGGAGCTGTTTTTT
TRBD2,TRBJ2-1,-,TRBV6-4,CASSALAGGYNEQFF,TGTGCCAGCAGTGCACTAGCGGGAGGGTACAATGAGCAGTTCTTC
-,TRBJ2-5,-,TRBV29-1,CSVGRGTQTVGFGETQYF,TGCAGCGTTGGTCGGGGGACTCAAACCGTTGGTTTTGGGGAGACCCAGTACTTC
TRBD2,TRBJ2-7,-,TRBV7-8,CASSPGLAAYEQYF,TGTGCCAGCAGCCCCGGACTAGCGGCTTACGAGCAGTACTTC
-,TRBJ2-2,-,TRBV10-3,CATLADPPPAGELFF,TGTGCCACCTTAGCGGACCCCCCGCCGGCCGGGGAGCTGTTTTTT
-,TRBJ2-7,-,TRBV6-5,CASRKRLLSYEQYF,TGTGCCAGCAGAAAGCGACTACTCTCCTACGAGCAGTACTTC
-,TRBJ2-1,-,TRBV4-3,CASSQEYGGSNEQFF,TGCGCCAGCAGCCAAGAGTATGGGGGCTCCAATGAGCAGTTCTTC
-,TRBJ2-3,-,TRBV9,CASSVEFRGTTQYF,TGTGCCAGCAGCGTAGAGTTCAGGGGCACTACGCAGTATTTT
TRBD2,TRBJ2-5,-,TRBV4-1,CASSQELAEQETQYF,TGCGCCAGCAGCCAAGAGCTAGCGGAGCAAGAGACCCAGTACTTC
-,TRBJ2-6,once,TRBV6-1,CASGLGSGANVLTF,TGTGCCAGCGGACTCGGGTCTGGGGCCAACGTCCTGACTTTC
-,TRBJ2-5,-,TRBV5-1,CASSSLQGSGETQYF,TGCGCCAGCAGCTCCCTACAGGGGAGCGGGGAGACCCAGTACTTC
-,TRBJ2-3,-,TRBV11-3,CASSSEQRDTQYF,TGTGCCAGCAGCTCCGAGCAACGGGATACGCAGTATTTT
TRBD1,TRBJ1-2,few,TRBV4-2,CASSQGTGVGYTF,TGTGCCAGCAGCCAGGGGACAGGGGTTGGCTACACCTTC
-,TRBJ2-7,few,TRBV11-2,CASSLAREQYF,TGTGCCAGCAGCTTAGCGCGCGAGCAGTACTTC
-,TRBJ1-2,-,TRBV28,CASSQVGVSSYTF,TGTGCCAGCAGCCAGGTCGGGGTATCGAGCTACACCTTC
-,TRBJ2-1,-,TRBV11-2,CASSPLRGAYNEQFF,TGTGCCAGCAGCCCACTACGGGGTGCCTACAATGAGCAGTTCTTC
-,TRBJ2-3,once,TRBV30,CASTHGGSTDTQYF,TGTGCCTCCACGCACGGAGGGAGCACAGATACGCAGTATTTT
TRBD1,TRBJ1-2,-,TRBV28,CASSLSGTGRDRYTF,TGTGCCAGCAGTTTATCTGGGACAGGAAGGGATCGCTACACCTTC
TRBD1,TRBJ2-3,once,TRBV27,CASSFFSRTGRVSSSDTQYF,TGTGCCAGCAGTTTCTTCTCCAGGACAGGGCGGGTGTCGAGCTCAGATACGCAGTATTTT
TRBD1,TRBJ2-5,-,TRBV19,CASSVTGTAQETQYF,TGTGCCAGTAGTGTAACCGGGACAGCTCAAGAGACCCAGTACTTC
-,TRBJ1-5,-,TRBV7-2,CASSLMSLYSNQPQHF,TGTGCCAGCAGCTTAATGTCCCTTTATAGCAATCAGCCCCAGCATTTT
-,TRBJ2-7,-,TRBV28,CASSLETGSYEQYF,TGTGCCAGCAGTTTAGAGACAGGCTCCTACGAGCAGTACTTC
-,TRBJ1-2,-,TRBV6-5,CASSYSFGDYGYTF,TGTGCCAGCAGTTACTCTTTCGGGGACTATGGCTACACCTTC
TRBD2,TRBJ2-1,-,TRBV9,CASSAGLAGGYNEQFF,TGTGCCAGCAGCGCGGGACTAGCGGGAGGGTACAATGAGCAGTTCTTC
-,TRBJ2-7,-,TRBV15,CATSRDRQGSYEQYF,TGTGCCACCAGCAGAGATCGTCAGGGTTCCTACGAGCAGTACTTC
-,TRBJ2-2,-,TRBV7-9,CASLRVGATGELFF,TGTGCCAGCCTGCGGGTGGGGGCCACCGGGGAGCTGTTTTTT
TRBD1,TRBJ2-4,-,TRBV9,CASSGETGDIQYF,TGTGCCAGCAGTGGGGAGACAGGGGACATTCAGTACTTC
-,TRBJ2-3,-,TRBV6-5,CASSITGTTDTQYF,TGTGCCAGCAGTATAACAGGGACCACAGATACGCAGTATTTT
-,TRBJ2-1,-,TRBV7-9,CASSLRGSSYNEQFF,TGTGCCAGCAGCTTACGCGGCAGCTCCTACAATGAGCAGTTCTTC
-,TRBJ2-6,-,TRBV5-1,CASSSRAGPGANVLTF,TGCGCCAGCAGCTCCCGGGCGGGCCCCGGGGCCAACGTCCTGACTTTC
-,TRBJ2-7,-,TRBV2,CASRGTGIYEQYF,TGTGCCAGCAGGGGCACAGGGATCTACGAGCAGTACTTC
-,TRBJ2-7,once,TRBV5-4,CASRFNNYEQYF,TGTGCCAGCAGGTTCAACAACTACGAGCAGTACTTC
TRBD2,TRBJ2-2,-,TRBV28,CASSLGLAGKVGELFF,TGTGCCAGCAGTCTCGGACTAGCGGGAAAAGTCGGGGAGCTGTTTTTT
-,TRBJ2-2,-,TRBV7-2,CASSLARQAHGELFF,TGTGCCAGCAGCTTAGCGCGACAGGCCCACGGGGAGCTGTTTTTT
-,TRBJ1-3,-,TRBV30,CAWRGLPFSGNTIYF,TGTGCCTGGAGGGGACTTCCGTTCTCTGGAAACACCATATATTTT